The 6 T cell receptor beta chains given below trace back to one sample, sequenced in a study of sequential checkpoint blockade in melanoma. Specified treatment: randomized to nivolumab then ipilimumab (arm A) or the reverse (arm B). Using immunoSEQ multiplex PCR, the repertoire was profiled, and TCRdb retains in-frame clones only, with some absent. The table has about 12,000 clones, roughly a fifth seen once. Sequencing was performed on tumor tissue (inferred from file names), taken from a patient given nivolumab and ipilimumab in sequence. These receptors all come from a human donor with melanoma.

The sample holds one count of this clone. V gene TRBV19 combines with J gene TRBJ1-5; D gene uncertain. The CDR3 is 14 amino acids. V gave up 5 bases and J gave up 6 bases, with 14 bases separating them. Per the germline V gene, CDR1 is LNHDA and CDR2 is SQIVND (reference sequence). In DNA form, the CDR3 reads TGTGCCAGTAGTGCGGACTTGTCCGGTCAGCCCCAGCATTTT. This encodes CASSADLSGQPQHF.

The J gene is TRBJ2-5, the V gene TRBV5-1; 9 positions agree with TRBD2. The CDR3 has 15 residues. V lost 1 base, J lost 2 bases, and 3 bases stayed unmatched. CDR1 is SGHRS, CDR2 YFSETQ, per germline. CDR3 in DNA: TGCGCCAGCAGCTTGTTAGCGGGAGTGCAAGAGACCCAGTACTTC. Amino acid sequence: CASSLLAGVQETQYF.

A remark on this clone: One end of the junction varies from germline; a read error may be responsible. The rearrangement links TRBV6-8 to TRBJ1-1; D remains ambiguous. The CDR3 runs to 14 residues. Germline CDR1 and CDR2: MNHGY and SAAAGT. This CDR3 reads CASSDSAANTEAFF. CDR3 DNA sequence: TGTGCCAGCAGTGACTCGGCGGCGAACACTGAAGCTTTCTTT.

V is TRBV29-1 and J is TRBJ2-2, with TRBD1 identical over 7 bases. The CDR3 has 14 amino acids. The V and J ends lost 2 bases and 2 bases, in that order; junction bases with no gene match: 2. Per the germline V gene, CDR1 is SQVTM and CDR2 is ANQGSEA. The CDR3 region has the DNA TGCAGCGTTGAACAGGGGGTAAACACCGGGGAGCTGTTTTTT. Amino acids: CSVEQGVNTGELFF.

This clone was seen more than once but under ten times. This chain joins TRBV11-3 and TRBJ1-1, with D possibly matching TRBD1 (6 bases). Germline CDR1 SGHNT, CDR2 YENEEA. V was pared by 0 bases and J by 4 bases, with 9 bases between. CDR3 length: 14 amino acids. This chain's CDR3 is CASSLETGSTEAFF. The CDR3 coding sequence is TGTGCCAGCAGCTTAGAGACAGGAAGCACTGAAGCTTTCTTT.

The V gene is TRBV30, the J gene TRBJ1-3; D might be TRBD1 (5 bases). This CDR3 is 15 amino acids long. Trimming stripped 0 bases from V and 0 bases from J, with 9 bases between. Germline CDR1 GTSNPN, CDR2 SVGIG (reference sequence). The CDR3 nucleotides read TGTGCCTGGAGTGTAGGGGCAGGCTCTGGAAACACCATATATTTT. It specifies CAWSVGAGSGNTIYF.